The entry below gives a single TCR beta chain sequence along with its context. The CDR3 has 14 residues. Germline CDR1 ENHRY, CDR2 SYGVKD. V dropped 8 bases and J dropped 2 bases, with 15 bases sitting between them. The assay was immunoSEQ multiplex PCR, and TCRdb's table has in-frame clones only and misses some. The sample contains just under 300,000 clones, around 87% of which appear only once. This sample stems from a study of blood T cell repertoires in COVID-19. J is TRBJ2-5 and V is TRBV10-3, with TRBD2 as a possible D gene (5 bases). Sequenced material: peripheral blood. The receptor's source is a man between 65 and 80 years old with acute or convalescent COVID-19. The CDR3 region has the DNA TGTGCCATCCCCGCCGATCCGGGGCAAGAGACCCAGTACTTC. This encodes CAIPADPGQETQYF.